This T cell receptor (beta chain) derives from a study of blood T cell repertoires in COVID-19. Enrolled through a virtual design, the participants were between 18 and 89 years of age and came from around 25 US areas. Cohorts were assigned according to the clinical history that participants reported. Under the authors' procedure: Reference gene primer amplification gave nucleated cell count estimates. The assay was immunoSEQ multiplex PCR, and TCRdb's table has in-frame clones only and misses some. D and trimming come from the DNA, and the V and J calls and clone size come from that table. The data hold some 200,000 clones, with 87% observed a single time. The receptor was isolated from a woman under 40 who had recovered from COVID-19. Sequenced input: PBMCs or T cells enriched from blood (not recorded which).

CDR3 protein: CASSFETEMNTEAFF. CDR3 nucleotide sequence: TGTGCCAGCAGCTTCGAGACGGAGATGAACACTGAAGCTTTCTTT. The rearrangement links TRBV7-6 to TRBJ1-1, with D unresolved. CDR3 length equals 15 residues. Trimming removed 3 bases from V and 0 bases from J, with 11 bases in between. Germline-derived CDR1 and CDR2 are SGHVS and FNYEAQ.